These 22 T cell receptor beta chains were all obtained from the same sample, sequenced in a study of PD-1 blockade in classical Hodgkin lymphoma. Patients all relapsed after autologous stem cell transplantation, and there was variation in brentuximab vedotin exposure. Here immunoSEQ multiplex PCR was the method, and the copy in TCRdb shows in-frame clones only, minus some. This table holds approximately 43,000 clones, around 86% found once. The source was peripheral blood mononuclear cells (PBMCs), collected before the second cycle of nivolumab. The origin of the receptors is a human donor with classical Hodgkin lymphoma.

The V and J genes are TRBV18 and TRBJ2-1; perhaps TRBD2 as D (5 bases). CDR1 is KGHSH and CDR2 is LQKENI in the germline V gene. V was pared by 4 bases and J by 4 bases, with 11 bases between. CDR3 size: 14 residues. CDR3 sequence reads: CASSHRGRYNEQFF. The CDR3 DNA reads TGTGCCAGCTCACACCGGGGTAGGTACAATGAGCAGTTCTTC.

This clone has just a few counts. V usage is TRBV7-9 and J usage is TRBJ1-1; D unresolved. V lost 6 bases to trimming and J lost 7 bases, with 12 bases between them. This CDR3 comprises 12 residues. Germline assignment: CDR1 SEHNR and CDR2 FQNEAQ (reference sequence). CDR3 nucleotide sequence: TGTGCCAGCAGACGCCCCCAGCTTGAAGCTTTCTTT. It encodes CASRRPQLEAFF.

The chain employs TRBV4-1 and TRBJ1-5, with D unclear. This CDR3 comprises 14 residues. CDR1 is MGHRA and CDR2 is YSYEKL in the germline V gene. The ends were cut back, 0 bases at V and 7 bases at J, with 10 bases in the middle. CDR3 sequence reads: CASSQDRWVQPQHF. The CDR3 DNA is TGCGCCAGCAGCCAAGATCGGTGGGTCCAGCCCCAGCATTTT.

The chain employs TRBV11-2 and TRBJ2-5, with D possibly called TRBD1 or TRBD2 (5 bases each). The CDR3 loop spans 12 amino acids. The ends were cut back, 5 bases at V and 5 bases at J, with 9 bases in the middle. Germline V gene sequence: CDR1 SGHAT, CDR2 FQNNGV. The CDR3 region has the DNA TGTGCCAGCAGCCAGGGCGGGGAGACCCAGTACTTC. Its translation is CASSQGGETQYF.

The genes are TRBV27 and TRBJ1-6, with TRBD1 matching over 8 bases. The germline gives CDR1 MNHEY, CDR2 SMNVEV (reference sequence). Trimming took 7 bases from V and 0 from J; bases not matched to a gene: 14. The length of the CDR3 is 19 residues. The DNA for the CDR3 is TGTGCCAGCACCTTCGGACAGGGAGTTAGGAGCTCCTATAATTCACCCCTCCACTTT. Translation gives CASTFGQGVRSSYNSPLHF.

For this clone: Other DNA sequences in this sample translate to the same CDR3. J is TRBJ2-2 and V is TRBV5-1; the D gene is possibly TRBD1 (6 bases). Per germline, CDR1 SGHRS and CDR2 YFSETQ. The CDR3 has 14 amino acids. The V and J ends lost 1 base and 6 bases respectively, with 10 bases between them. The CDR3 region is CASSLMGAAGELFF. CDR3 nucleotides: TGCGCCAGCAGCTTGATGGGGGCAGCCGGGGAGCTGTTTTTT.

The chain has TRBV5-6 and TRBJ2-7; D gene uncertain. This CDR3 region has 13 residues. V was pared by 3 bases and J by 0 bases, with 7 bases between. The germline CDR1 and CDR2 sequences are SGHDT and YYEEEE. In DNA form, the CDR3 reads TGTGCCAGCAGCTACCGGAACTCCTACGAGCAGTACTTC. Its protein product is CASSYRNSYEQYF. The full variable domain, in which reference TRBV5-6 and TRBJ2-7 provide the parts outside the CDR3, is DAGVTQSPTHLIKTRGQQVTLRCSPKSGHDTVSWYQQALGQGPQFIFQYYEEEERQRGNFPDRFSGHQFPNYSSELNVNALLLGDSALYLCASSYRNSYEQYFGPGTRLTVT.

V is TRBV25-1 and J is TRBJ2-7; 9 bases agree with TRBD1. Per germline, CDR1 MGHDK and CDR2 SYGVNS. CDR3 size: 17 residues. Trimming at V came to 6 bases and at J to 3 bases, leaving 15 bases not matched to a gene. The CDR3 DNA sequence: TGTGCCAGCAGGGGAACAGGACAGGGGACTGCATACTACGAGCAGTACTTC. This gives the protein CASRGTGQGTAYYEQYF.

The chain recombines TRBV18 with TRBJ1-4, with D possibly being TRBD1 (6 bases). Germline V CDR1 and CDR2: KGHSH, LQKENI. Trimming cost V 3 bases and J 8 bases, with 16 bases left between them. The CDR3 contains 15 residues. The CDR3 protein is CASSPLGGLEEKLFF. For the CDR3, the DNA is TGTGCCAGCTCACCCCTCGGGGGGCTTGAGGAAAAACTGTTTTTT.

The rearrangement joins TRBV21-1 to TRBJ2-1; TRBD2 is taken as the D call from the table, unchecked against the DNA. TRBV21-1 is recorded as a pseudogene. This CDR3 is built from 16 residues. The chain's CDR3 is CASSIQGGSSYNEQFF. CDR3 sequence (DNA): TGTGCCAGCAGCATCCAAGGAGGGAGTTCCTACAATGAGCAGTTCTTC.

This clone has a single count. The chain carries TRBV9 and TRBJ2-7; 10 positions agree with TRBD2. Germline values: CDR1 SGDLS, CDR2 YYNGEE. With 0 bases clipped from V and 4 bases from J, the junction kept 4 bases outside the gene matches. The CDR3 totals 15 residues. CDR3 sequence reads: CASSVASGSRYEQYF. DNA of the CDR3: TGTGCCAGCAGCGTAGCTAGCGGGAGTCGGTACGAGCAGTACTTC.

This chain connects TRBV27 to TRBJ1-4; the D gene is possibly TRBD1 (6 bases). The V gene's germline CDR1 is MNHEY and CDR2 SMNVEV (reference sequence). With 2 bases removed from V and 7 bases from J, the gap between germline ends came to 17 bases. The CDR3 is 16 amino acids. CDR3 protein: CASSLVGRQGREKLFF. The CDR3 DNA reads as TGTGCCAGCAGTTTAGTGGGTAGGCAGGGGCGTGAAAAACTGTTTTTT. The whole variable domain, filled in from reference TRBV27 and TRBJ1-4, reads EAQVTQNPRYLITVTGKKLTVTCSQNMNHEYMSWYRQDPGLGLRQIYYSMNVEVTDKGDVPEGYKVSRKEKRNFPLILESPSPNQTSLYFCASSLVGRQGREKLFFGSGTQLSVL.

V gene TRBV7-2 combines with J gene TRBJ2-3, with TRBD2 identical over 11 bases. CDR3 size: 14 residues. J gave up 4 bases and V 6 bases, and 3 bases lay outside the gene matches. The germline V gene encodes CDR1 SGHTA and CDR2 FQGNSA. The chain's CDR3 is CASRLSGGADTQYF. DNA of the CDR3: TGTGCCAGCAGACTTAGCGGGGGGGCAGATACGCAGTATTTT. Drawing the rest from reference TRBV7-2 and TRBJ2-3, the complete variable domain is GAGVSQSPSNKVTEKGKDVELRCDPISGHTALYWYRQSLGQGLEFLIYFQGNSAPDKSGLPSDRFSAERTGGSVSTLTIQRTQQEDSAVYLCASRLSGGADTQYFGPGTRLTVL.

This chain uses TRBV6-1 with TRBJ1-6, with 7 bases aligning to TRBD1. Germline-derived CDR1 and CDR2 are MNHNS and SASEGT. The CDR3 contains 14 residues. V shed 4 bases and J 8 bases; nucleotides not matched to a gene: 5. The CDR3 coding sequence is TGTGCCAGCAGTGTAAGGCAGGGGGATTCACCCCTCCACTTT. Translation: CASSVRQGDSPLHF.

The chain recombines TRBV7-2 with TRBJ2-1; no reliable D call. The V gene lost 2 bases and the J gene lost 14 bases, with 19 bases spanning the gap. This CDR3 has 14 amino acids. The germline CDR1 and CDR2 sequences are SGHTA and FQGNSA. CDR3: CASSLRGAPWQEFF. DNA for the CDR3: TGTGCCAGCAGCTTACGAGGAGCTCCCTGGCAGGAGTTCTTC.

This clone was found a few times. The chain is built from TRBV18 and TRBJ1-2, with 10 bases identical to TRBD1. Trimming at V came to 3 bases and at J to 4 bases, leaving 5 bases not matched to a gene. Germline assignment: CDR1 KGHSH and CDR2 LQKENI. This CDR3 comprises 15 residues. The CDR3 here is CASSPRTGGSYGYTF. The CDR3, as DNA: TGTGCCAGCTCACCGCGGACAGGGGGAAGCTATGGCTACACCTTC.

Points on this clone: Relative to the germline gene, one junction end is altered; a read error may explain this. This chain uses TRBV7-7 with TRBJ2-2, with 11 positions matching TRBD2. The germline V gene has CDR1 SSHAT and CDR2 FNYEAQ (reference sequence). The CDR3 is made up of 16 amino acids. DNA for the CDR3: TGTGCTAGCAGCTCCCGTATAGCGGGGGGGCCCGGGGAGCTGTTTTTT. Its protein product is CASSSRIAGGPGELFF.

The CDR3 loop is CASSLAASYEQYF. CDR3 nucleotides: TGTGCCAGCAGCTTAGCGGCGTCCTACGAGCAGTACTTC. The chain has TRBV7-6 and TRBJ2-7; D gene uncertain. The V gene's germline CDR1 is SGHVS and CDR2 FNYEAQ. This CDR3 has 13 residues. Trimming took 0 bases from V and 1 from J, leaving 4 bases between them.

This chain connects TRBV6-4 to TRBJ2-7, with D tentatively TRBD2 (5 bases). This CDR3 is 13 amino acids long. V lost 6 bases to trimming and J lost 5 bases, with 14 bases between them. The germline gives CDR1 MRHNA, CDR2 SNTAGT. In DNA form, the CDR3 reads TGTGCCAGCAGCCCGGAGGCCGGGGACGAGCAGTACTTC. It codes for CASSPEAGDEQYF.

The chain employs TRBV12-5 and TRBJ2-7; D is undetermined. Trimming shortened V by 1 base and J by 0 bases, and 4 bases separated the two germline ends. Germline V CDR1 and CDR2: LGHNT, FRNRAP. The CDR3 loop spans 13 amino acids. CDR3 in DNA: TGTGCTAGTGGTTTGGACAGCTCCTACGAGCAGTACTTC. Translated: CASGLDSSYEQYF.

The J gene is TRBJ2-5, the V gene TRBV29-1; perhaps TRBD2 as D (6 bases). CDR3 length equals 13 residues. Trimming shortened V by 4 bases and J by 5 bases, and 14 bases separated the two germline ends. Germline-derived CDR1 and CDR2 are SQVTM and ANQGSEA. The CDR3 sequence: CSVAGRGWETQYF. The DNA for the CDR3 is TGCAGCGTTGCGGGGCGGGGTTGGGAGACCCAGTACTTC.

The chain carries TRBV12-5 and TRBJ1-5, with a possible D match to TRBD1 (6 bases). V lost 5 bases, J lost 3 bases, and 23 bases lay in between. Germline loops: CDR1 LGHNT, CDR2 FRNRAP. CDR3 length: 18 residues. The CDR3: CASGDPSLQTGTNQPQHF. CDR3 nucleotides: TGTGCTAGTGGTGACCCCTCGCTACAGACAGGAACCAATCAGCCCCAGCATTTT.